These T cell receptor beta chains were read from a single sample in a study of sequential checkpoint blockade in melanoma. The assay was immunoSEQ multiplex PCR, and TCRdb's table has in-frame clones only and misses some. Of fewer than 45,000 clones in the sample, 75% to 90% were seen once. This sample comprised CD8+ T cells sorted from blood (inferred from file names), obtained from a patient given nivolumab and ipilimumab in sequence. These receptor sequences come from a human donor with melanoma. The CDR3 runs from the conserved cysteine through the conserved F or W. The order of the fields is CDR3 protein, CDR3 DNA, V gene, clone size, J gene, CDR3 length, D gene. The D gene is left open where the match is weak. Some rows mark clone size as missing; the rest say once, few, many or name a class of expanded clone.

CDR3: CASSPRTGNTEAFF; DNA: TGTGCCAGCAGCCCGCGGACTGGGAACACTGAAGCTTTCTTT; V: TRBV13; size: NA; J: TRBJ1-1; length: 14; D: NA
CDR3: CASSLQQGVCAKNIQYF; DNA: TGTGCCAGCAGCCTCCAACAGGGGGTCTGCGCCAAAAACATTCAGTACTTC; V: TRBV21-1; size: NA; J: TRBJ2-4; length: 17; D: NA
CDR3: CASSYLRPLEDEQFF; DNA: TGTGCCAGCAGTTACTTGAGGCCCCTTGAAGATGAGCAGTTCTTC; V: TRBV6-6; size: NA; J: TRBJ2-1; length: 15; D: NA
CDR3: CASSFWGGSADTQYF; DNA: TGTGCCAGCAGCTTTTGGGGCGGGAGTGCAGATACGCAGTATTTT; V: TRBV5-4; size: NA; J: TRBJ2-3; length: 15; D: TRBD2
CDR3: CASSPGLAAPGTQYF; DNA: TGTGCCAGCAGCCCAGGACTAGCGGCTCCGGGGACCCAGTACTTC; V: TRBV28; size: once; J: TRBJ2-5; length: 15; D: TRBD2
CDR3: CAISEGVTGYTF; DNA: TGTGCCATCAGTGAAGGGGTAACTGGCTACACCTTC; V: TRBV10-3; size: NA; J: TRBJ1-2; length: 12; D: NA
CDR3: CASRYTFGDSRQLAGAYEQYF; DNA: TGTGCCAGCAGATACACGTTCGGGGACAGTCGACAACTAGCGGGTGCCTACGAGCAGTACTTC; V: TRBV2; size: NA; J: TRBJ2-7; length: 21; D: TRBD2
CDR3: CASSYSGLAGFYEQYF; DNA: TGTGCCAGCAGCTACTCGGGACTAGCGGGTTTTTACGAGCAGTACTTC; V: TRBV11-2; size: once; J: TRBJ2-7; length: 16; D: TRBD2
CDR3: CASSRREPSTDTQYF; DNA: TGTGCCAGCAGTAGGCGGGAGCCTAGCACAGATACGCAGTATTTT; V: TRBV6-5; size: NA; J: TRBJ2-3; length: 15; D: TRBD2
CDR3: CSVETGDVTEAFF; DNA: TGCAGCGTCGAGACAGGGGATGTTACTGAAGCTTTCTTT; V: TRBV29-1; size: NA; J: TRBJ1-1; length: 13; D: TRBD1
CDR3: CASSLDRDNEQFF; DNA: TGCGCCAGCAGCCTGGACAGGGACAATGAGCAGTTCTTC; V: TRBV4-1; size: NA; J: TRBJ2-1; length: 13; D: TRBD1
CDR3: CASSPRTGGEQYF; DNA: TGTGCCAGCAGCCCTAGGACAGGGGGCGAGCAGTACTTC; V: TRBV9; size: NA; J: TRBJ2-7; length: 13; D: TRBD1
CDR3: CASFKGHRELFF; DNA: TGTGCCAGTTTTAAGGGGCACCGGGAGCTGTTTTTT; V: TRBV19; size: NA; J: TRBJ2-2; length: 12; D: NA
CDR3: CASSVLAVAPDEQFF; DNA: TGCGCCAGCAGCGTCCTAGCGGTCGCCCCAGATGAGCAGTTCTTC; V: TRBV5-1; size: once; J: TRBJ2-1; length: 15; D: TRBD2
CDR3: CASSIPRPGLHYGYTF; DNA: TGTGCCAGTAGTATACCCAGGCCAGGGTTACATTATGGCTACACCTTC; V: TRBV19; size: NA; J: TRBJ1-2; length: 16; D: NA
CDR3: CASGGEWEGGVDTQYF; DNA: TGTGCCAGCGGGGGGGAGTGGGAGGGCGGGGTTGATACGCAGTATTTT; V: TRBV7-8; size: NA; J: TRBJ2-3; length: 16; D: TRBD2
CDR3: CASSLIGSGYEQYF; DNA: TGCGCCAGCAGCTTGATCGGGAGTGGGTACGAGCAGTACTTC; V: TRBV5-1; size: NA; J: TRBJ2-7; length: 14; D: NA
CDR3: CASRPGTFHYGYTF; DNA: TGTGCCAGCCGACCGGGAACGTTTCACTATGGCTACACCTTC; V: TRBV6-1; size: NA; J: TRBJ1-2; length: 14; D: NA
CDR3: CASSLWQGAEKLFF; DNA: TGTGCCAGCAGCCTTTGGCAGGGGGCTGAAAAACTGTTTTTT; V: TRBV7-8; size: NA; J: TRBJ1-4; length: 14; D: TRBD1
CDR3: CASSDPGTHLQETQYF; DNA: TGCGCCAGCAGCGACCCCGGGACACACCTCCAAGAGACCCAGTACTTC; V: TRBV5-1; size: NA; J: TRBJ2-5; length: 16; D: NA
CDR3: CASSRFDFVSEQFF; DNA: TGTGCCAGCTCTAGGTTCGATTTCGTGTCTGAGCAGTTCTTC; V: TRBV9; size: NA; J: TRBJ2-1; length: 14; D: NA
CDR3: CAISEGTTGTEAFF; DNA: TGTGCCATCAGTGAGGGGACAACGGGGACTGAAGCTTTCTTT; V: TRBV10-3; size: few; J: TRBJ1-1; length: 14; D: NA
CDR3: CASSSNLRYEQYF; DNA: TGTGCCAGCAGTTCCAACCTTCGCTACGAGCAGTACTTC; V: TRBV27; size: NA; J: TRBJ2-7; length: 13; D: NA
CDR3: CATTQAERYSTDTQYF; DNA: TGTGCCACCACCCAAGCCGAGCGGTACTCCACAGATACGCAGTATTTT; V: TRBV15; size: NA; J: TRBJ2-3; length: 16; D: NA
CDR3: CASSLNSRDLALNTGELFF; DNA: TGTGCCAGCAGTCTAAACTCCCGGGACCTAGCGCTTAACACCGGGGAGCTGTTTTTT; V: TRBV7-3; size: NA; J: TRBJ2-2; length: 19; D: NA
CDR3: CASSKGQGAEAFF; DNA: TGCGCCAGCAGCAAGGGACAGGGGGCTGAAGCTTTCTTT; V: TRBV5-1; size: NA; J: TRBJ1-1; length: 13; D: TRBD1
CDR3: CAWSVLGLAAETQYF; DNA: TGTGCCTGGAGTGTACTGGGACTAGCAGCAGAGACCCAGTACTTC; V: TRBV30; size: NA; J: TRBJ2-5; length: 15; D: TRBD2
CDR3: CASTPLEAYEQYF; DNA: TGTGCCAGCACCCCACTAGAGGCCTACGAGCAGTACTTC; V: TRBV6-1; size: NA; J: TRBJ2-7; length: 13; D: NA
CDR3: CASSRGDGELFF; DNA: TGTGCCAGCAGCCGGGGGGACGGGGAGCTGTTTTTT; V: TRBV7-6; size: NA; J: TRBJ2-2; length: 12; D: TRBD2
CDR3: CASSESAGEFGYGYTF; DNA: TGCGCCAGCAGTGAGTCGGCAGGGGAATTCGGCTATGGCTACACCTTC; V: TRBV10-2; size: NA; J: TRBJ1-2; length: 16; D: NA
CDR3: CASSQKTAGLVSLNEQFF; DNA: TGTGCCAGCAGTCAGAAAACAGCGGGACTAGTGTCTCTCAATGAGCAGTTCTTC; V: TRBV27; size: NA; J: TRBJ2-1; length: 18; D: TRBD2
CDR3: CASSHGQNYEQYF; DNA: TGTGCCAGCAGTCACGGACAGAATTACGAGCAGTACTTC; V: TRBV27; size: NA; J: TRBJ2-7; length: 13; D: NA
CDR3: CASSWARTESYEQYF; DNA: TGTGCCAGCAGCTGGGCCAGGACAGAATCCTACGAGCAGTACTTC; V: TRBV7-6; size: NA; J: TRBJ2-7; length: 15; D: NA
CDR3: CATGGLGSYEQYF; DNA: TGTGCCACCGGAGGGCTTGGTTCCTACGAGCAGTACTTC; V: TRBV27; size: once; J: TRBJ2-7; length: 13; D: NA
CDR3: CASSLLQGGNEQFF; DNA: TGTGCCAGCAGTTTATTACAGGGAGGGAATGAGCAGTTCTTC; V: TRBV27; size: NA; J: TRBJ2-1; length: 14; D: NA
CDR3: CASSHRGPRDNSPLHF; DNA: TGTGCCAGCAGCCATCGAGGGCCGAGGGATAATTCACCCCTCCACTTT; V: TRBV7-9; size: NA; J: TRBJ1-6; length: 16; D: NA
CDR3: CASSQPGWETQYF; DNA: TGCGCCAGCAGCCAACCAGGGTGGGAGACCCAGTACTTC; V: TRBV4-1; size: NA; J: TRBJ2-5; length: 13; D: NA
CDR3: CASSREWTDNQPQHF; DNA: TGTGCCAGCAGCCGAGAATGGACAGACAATCAGCCCCAGCATTTT; V: TRBV5-5; size: NA; J: TRBJ1-5; length: 15; D: NA
CDR3: CASSHGQGSHNEQFF; DNA: TGTGCCAGCAGCCATGGACAGGGGTCCCACAATGAGCAGTTCTTC; V: TRBV11-2; size: NA; J: TRBJ2-1; length: 15; D: TRBD1
CDR3: CASSLSGGGNNEQFF; DNA: TGTGCCAGCAGCCTTAGTGGCGGGGGAAACAATGAGCAGTTCTTC; V: TRBV27; size: once; J: TRBJ2-1; length: 15; D: TRBD2
CDR3: CASSQDRGGWSPLHF; DNA: TGCGCCAGCAGCCAAGATCGGGGGGGGTGGTCACCCCTCCACTTT; V: TRBV4-3; size: NA; J: TRBJ1-6; length: 15; D: NA
CDR3: CASSLLENTEAFF; DNA: TGTGCCAGCAGTTTATTAGAGAACACTGAAGCTTTCTTT; V: TRBV27; size: NA; J: TRBJ1-1; length: 13; D: NA
CDR3: CASSLFDSDGYTF; DNA: TGTGCCAGCAGCTTGTTTGACAGTGATGGCTACACCTTC; V: TRBV5-4; size: NA; J: TRBJ1-2; length: 13; D: NA
CDR3: CASSLAEDRHGYTF; DNA: TGTGCCAGCAGCTTAGCTGAAGACAGGCATGGCTACACCTTC; V: TRBV7-9; size: NA; J: TRBJ1-2; length: 14; D: NA
CDR3: CASSPGPLKTSGRITDTQYF; DNA: TGTGCCAGCAGTCCAGGGCCCCTAAAGACTAGCGGGAGGATAACAGATACGCAGTATTTT; V: TRBV28; size: NA; J: TRBJ2-3; length: 20; D: TRBD2
CDR3: CASSHLTGRNEKLFF; DNA: TGTGCCAGCAGCCACTTGACAGGCCGTAATGAAAAACTGTTTTTT; V: TRBV4-2; size: NA; J: TRBJ1-4; length: 15; D: NA
CDR3: CASSLGLAVSTDTQYF; DNA: TGTGCCAGCAGCTTAGGACTAGCGGTTAGCACAGATACGCAGTATTTT; V: TRBV7-9; size: NA; J: TRBJ2-3; length: 16; D: TRBD2
CDR3: CASSEPFGGPGRRKLFF; DNA: TGTGCCAGCAGCGAACCCTTCGGAGGCCCTGGCAGGCGAAAACTGTTTTTT; V: TRBV6-1; size: NA; J: TRBJ1-4; length: 17; D: NA
CDR3: CASSVEGGGTGDYEQYF; DNA: TGTGCCAGCAGCGTAGAAGGGGGGGGGACTGGAGACTACGAGCAGTACTTC; V: TRBV9; size: NA; J: TRBJ2-7; length: 17; D: NA
CDR3: CASSLVGERSQETQYF; DNA: TGTGCCAGCAGCTTAGTAGGTGAGCGGAGCCAAGAGACCCAGTACTTC; V: TRBV13; size: NA; J: TRBJ2-5; length: 16; D: NA
CDR3: CASSLGLAELTDTQYF; DNA: TGTGCCAGCAGCTTGGGACTAGCGGAGCTCACAGATACGCAGTATTTT; V: TRBV7-9; size: NA; J: TRBJ2-3; length: 16; D: TRBD2
CDR3: CASGVGGDTEAFF; DNA: TGTGCCAGCGGGGTGGGGGGTGACACTGAAGCTTTCTTT; V: TRBV9; size: NA; J: TRBJ1-1; length: 13; D: NA
CDR3: CASSPSTGRPNNYEQYF; DNA: TGTGCCAGCAGCCCGTCTACAGGGCGCCCGAACAACTACGAGCAGTACTTC; V: TRBV7-9; size: NA; J: TRBJ2-7; length: 17; D: NA
CDR3: CASSWAPRVRSSYEQYF; DNA: TGTGCCAGCAGTTGGGCACCGCGGGTGAGGAGCTCCTACGAGCAGTACTTC; V: TRBV28; size: NA; J: TRBJ2-7; length: 17; D: NA
CDR3: CASSYSGSSYEQYF; DNA: TGTGCCAGCAGTTATAGCGGGAGCTCCTACGAGCAGTACTTC; V: TRBV6-5; size: NA; J: TRBJ2-7; length: 14; D: TRBD2